Shown below are 8 T cell receptor beta chains from a single sample sequenced in a study of blood T cells in healthy people across ages. Then a second PCR, running roughly 7 to 11 cycles, was carried out with a sample-barcoded 5' primer and a J-beta primer mix. TCRdb ran MiXCR on the 5' RACE reads and lists one entry per CDR3 protein. The sample records roughly 680,000 distinct CDR3 sequences, around 50% being singletons. Source material: blood. Every receptor here comes from a woman older than 75 in good health.

The table lists this clonotype with a count of one. This chain links TRBV10-3 with TRBJ2-3, with a tentative D call TRBD1 (6 bases). The germline gives CDR1 ENHRY, CDR2 SYGVKD. Trimming pared 4 bases from V and 0 bases from J, leaving 11 bases between. This CDR3 has 15 residues. The CDR3 nucleotides read TGTGCCATCAGTGGGACAGCAACTAGCACAGATACGCAGTATTTT. It encodes CAISGTATSTDTQYF.

As to this clonotype: A read error may explain this, as a much larger clone is one base away. The chain carries TRBV5-1 and TRBJ2-7; no reliable D call. The CDR3 loop spans 16 amino acids. Germline V gene data show CDR1 as SGHRS and CDR2 as YFSETQ. CDR3 DNA: TGCGCCAGCACCTCCGGTCCGGCCAGAAGCTCCCACGAGCAGTACTTC. This codes for CASTSGPARSSHEQYF.

Concerning this clonotype: With a much larger clone just one base away, this may be a read error. The gene calls are TRBV20-1 and TRBJ2-5, with D unresolved. The V end lost 4 bases, the J end lost 11 bases, and 26 bases lay between the germline ends. Germline loops: CDR1 DFQATT, CDR2 SNEGSKA (reference sequence). The CDR3 runs 15 residues. Here the CDR3 reads CSATRPGVDVDGQYF. CDR3 coding DNA: TGCAGTGCTACTAGACCCGGAGTCGACGTAGACGGGCAGTACTTC.

V usage is TRBV28 and J usage is TRBJ1-1; D is perhaps TRBD1 (6 bases). V lost 2 bases and J lost 2, with 9 bases in between. Germline-derived CDR1 and CDR2 are MDHEN and SYDVKM. This CDR3 is 14 amino acids long. The CDR3 bases are TGTGCCAGCAGTTTAGAGACAGGCAACACTGAAGCTTTCTTT. Translated, it gives CASSLETGNTEAFF.

Comments on this clonotype: The junction and the germline gene differ at one end; a read error may be behind it. The chain links TRBV5-1 to TRBJ2-7; 7 positions agree with TRBD2. CDR1 SGHRS and CDR2 YFSETQ come from the germline V gene. The CDR3 runs 13 residues. Here the CDR3 reads CTSSLGGSYEQYF. Here the CDR3 DNA reads TGCACCAGCAGCTTGGGAGGGTCCTACGAGCAGTACTTC.

In the case of this clonotype: A much more abundant neighbour one base away suggests this may be a read error. V is TRBV10-3 and J is TRBJ2-7; tentatively, D is TRBD2 (5 bases). Germline assignment: CDR1 ENHRY and CDR2 SYGVKD. Trimming left V 5 bases short and J 7 bases short, with 12 bases between. CDR3 length: 12 residues. CDR3 residues: CAISIGGNEQYF. The CDR3 region has the DNA TGTGCCATCAGTATTGGAGGCAATGAGCAGTACTTC.

This clonotype has at least ten counts. This CDR3 reads CASIETSGVINEQFF. The CDR3 region has the DNA TGTGCCAGCATCGAGACTAGCGGGGTTATCAATGAGCAGTTCTTC. The genes are TRBV12-3 or TRBV12-4 and TRBJ2-1, with 11 bases that match TRBD2. The V and J ends lost 7 bases and 6 bases, in that order; junction bases with no gene match: 8. This CDR3 has 15 residues.

This clonotype came up once. The V and J genes are TRBV9 and TRBJ2-5; 10 bases fit TRBD1. The end of the DNA aligns better with TRBJ2-7, so the J call may be wrong. CDR1 is SGDLS, CDR2 YYNGEE, per germline. The CDR3 spans 15 residues. CDR3 nucleotides: TGTGCCAGCAGCGCCCCGGGACAGGGGATCTACGAGCAGTACTTC. Translating it yields CASSAPGQGIYEQYF.